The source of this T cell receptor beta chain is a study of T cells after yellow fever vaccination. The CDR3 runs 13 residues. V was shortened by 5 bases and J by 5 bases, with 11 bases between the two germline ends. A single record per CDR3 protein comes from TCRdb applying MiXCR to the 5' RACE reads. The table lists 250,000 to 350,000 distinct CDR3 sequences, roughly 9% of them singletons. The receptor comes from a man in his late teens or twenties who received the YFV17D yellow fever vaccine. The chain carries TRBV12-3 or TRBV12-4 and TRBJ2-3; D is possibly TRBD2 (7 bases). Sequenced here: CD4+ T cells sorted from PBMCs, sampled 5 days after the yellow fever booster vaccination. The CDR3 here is CASSRGAGDTQYF. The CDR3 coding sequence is TGTGCCAGCAGTCGGGGGGCCGGAGATACGCAGTATTTT.